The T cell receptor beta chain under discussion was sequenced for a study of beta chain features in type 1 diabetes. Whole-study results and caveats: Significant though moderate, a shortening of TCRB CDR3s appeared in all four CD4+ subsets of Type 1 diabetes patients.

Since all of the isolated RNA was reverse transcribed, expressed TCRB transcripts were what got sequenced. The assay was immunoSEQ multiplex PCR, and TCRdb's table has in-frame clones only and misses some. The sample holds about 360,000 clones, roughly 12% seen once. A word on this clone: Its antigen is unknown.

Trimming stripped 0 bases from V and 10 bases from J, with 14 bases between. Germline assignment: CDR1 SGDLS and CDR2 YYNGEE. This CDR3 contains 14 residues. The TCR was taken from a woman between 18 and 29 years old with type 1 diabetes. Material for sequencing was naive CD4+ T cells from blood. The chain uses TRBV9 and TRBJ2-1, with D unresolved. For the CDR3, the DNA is TGTGCCAGCAGCGTAGGCCGTGAGGCCGGCGAGCAGTTCTTC. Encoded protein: CASSVGREAGEQFF.